A selection of T cell receptor beta chains follows, all from one sample in a study of T cell repertoires in cytomegalovirus infection. Their target antigens are unknown. TCRdb fed the reads into MiXCR, producing one record per CDR3 protein. The sample has a few hundred thousand distinct CDR3 sequences; about 27% are singletons. Sequenced here: cultured PBMCs, sampled from culture after CMV antigen stimulation. All receptors come from a human donor in good health (CMV status not recorded). Some clones in this sample may be carry-over from other donors' samples. CDR3s include the opening cysteine and the closing phenylalanine or tryptophan. Fields, in order: D gene, V gene, CDR3 protein. The D gene is left open where the match is weak.

TRBD2 TRBV28 CASSTGLADNYEQYF
TRBD1 TRBV18 CASSPPTGAGEQYF
TRBD2 TRBV10-3 CAISPAGVDEQYF
. TRBV12-3/TRBV12-4 CASTRGPSPLHF
TRBD1 TRBV6-2/TRBV6-3 CASTRQGIPSEAFF
. TRBV20-1 CSARDLRTVQETQYF
. TRBV6-6 CASSVPRSSNQPQHF
. TRBV7-6 CASSLGQAGANVLTF
. TRBV7-2 CASSLNGGLGPVF
. TRBV19 CASSIGGGGTEAFF
. TRBV7-6 CASSLAREQGWGTEAFF
TRBD1 TRBV12-3/TRBV12-4 CASSLEGAMNTEAFF
. TRBV6-2/TRBV6-3 CASSSHLTRMYEKLFF
. TRBV15 CATSRGNTLYEQYF
TRBD2 TRBV11-3 CASSLRGLVSTGELFF
. TRBV20-1 CSALRGGSDYGYTF
. TRBV6-2/TRBV6-3 CASSYRRETEAFF
. TRBV27 CASRPRLAAGELFF
. TRBV20-1 CSASPAGTLDGYTF
. TRBV12-3/TRBV12-4 CASSSEGTGYEQYF
TRBD2 TRBV4-2 CASSQERAAAGWQETQYF
. TRBV7-6 CASSITGKSTEAFF
. TRBV7-2 CASSPEGTTFYNEQFF
TRBD1 TRBV4-1 CASSQVGQGARSLYEQYF
TRBD2 TRBV7-3 CASSRLKLREGEDTQYF
. TRBV19 CASSSGGIMNTEAFF
. TRBV10-3 CATLGAEGQAKNIQYF
. TRBV12-3/TRBV12-4 CASSLSFNRAGTAFGLEETQYF
TRBD1 TRBV7-3 CASSQDRVTDTQYF
. TRBV7-2 CASGKPGVAEQYF
. TRBV19 CASSWRSPYGYTF
. TRBV10-3 CAISESKGTEAFF
. TRBV15 CATSRDVGGDQPQHF
. TRBV12-3/TRBV12-4 CASSPVRVRSEQYF
TRBD2 TRBV27 CASSLWTSGRPFF
TRBD2 TRBV28 CASSELAGGTKETQYF
. TRBV10-1 CASSESVPRQPQHF
TRBD1 TRBV5-4 CASSLMGTGGGKTQYF
. TRBV2 CASTSLGAANYGYTF
TRBD2 TRBV28 CASRRGKIHGAGVGETQYF
TRBD1 TRBV5-6 CASSYRDRGREQFF
TRBD1 TRBV6-5 CASSLGQGIVYGYTF
TRBD1 TRBV2 CASIAGGAGNQPQHF
. TRBV12-3/TRBV12-4 CASYRTKNTEAFF
TRBD1 TRBV12-3/TRBV12-4 CASSPDGQGAQPQHF
TRBD1 TRBV11-3 CASSNSRPGQGDYYEQYF
TRBD1 TRBV4-2 CASSQVQIWDRVIQPQHF
TRBD1 TRBV12-3/TRBV12-4 CASSFGQGFQNTEAFF
. TRBV28 CASSRRDGGGYEQFF
TRBD1 TRBV5-1 CASSLGTGGLTEAFF
. TRBV19 CASSIAGAWQYF
. TRBV2 CASDTGQGRKTQYF
. TRBV7-2 CASSLSGSYEQYF
. TRBV12-3/TRBV12-4 CASSLGAHTEAFF
. TRBV15 CATSTGSLANYGYTF
TRBD2 TRBV7-8 CASSQYVGSGRGPYF
. TRBV7-6 CASSHYVGMQGRQSEAFF
TRBD1 TRBV7-2 CASSLAQGALGNGYTF
. TRBV5-1 CASRTGTATNEKLFF
. TRBV12-3/TRBV12-4 CASSLKGDPRGYGYTF